Below, one T cell receptor beta chain is given with its context. This sample was taken from a study of blood T cell repertoires in COVID-19. Some clones are missing from TCRdb's copy, which holds only in-frame ones; the method was immunoSEQ multiplex PCR. Here the sample spans 100,000 to 150,000 clones, approximately 83% being singletons. The CDR3 covers 14 residues. The V segment lost 5 bases and the J segment 4 bases; nucleotides outside the gene matches: 8. Germline CDR1 and CDR2: LNHDA and SQIVND (reference sequence). The rearrangement joins TRBV19 to TRBJ2-7; TRBD1 matches 7 bases. This sequence originates from a man aged 40-49 years with active or convalescent COVID-19. The source material was peripheral blood. The CDR3 DNA reads as TGTGCCAGTAGTCCGAGGGACAGAAGGTACGAGCAGTACTTC. Translating gives CASSPRDRRYEQYF. Full variable domain (rest looked up from reference TRBV19 and TRBJ2-7): DGGITQSPKYLFRKEGQNVTLSCEQNLNHDAMYWYRQDPGQGLRLIYYSQIVNDFQKGDIAEGYSVSREKKESFPLTVTSAQKNPTAFYLCASSPRDRRYEQYFGPGTRLTVT.